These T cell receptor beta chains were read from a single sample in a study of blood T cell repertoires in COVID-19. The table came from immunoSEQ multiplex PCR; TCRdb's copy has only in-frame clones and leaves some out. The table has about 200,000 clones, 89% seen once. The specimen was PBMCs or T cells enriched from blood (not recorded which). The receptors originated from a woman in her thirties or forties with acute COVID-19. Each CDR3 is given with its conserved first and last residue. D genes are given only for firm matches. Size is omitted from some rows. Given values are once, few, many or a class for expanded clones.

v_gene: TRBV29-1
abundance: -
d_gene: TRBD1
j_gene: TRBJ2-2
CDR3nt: TGCAGCGTTGAAGAGTCCCGGGACAGGGTCACCGGGGAGCTGTTTTTT
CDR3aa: CSVEESRDRVTGELFF

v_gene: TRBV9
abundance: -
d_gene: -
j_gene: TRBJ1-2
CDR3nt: TGTGCCAGCAGCGTAGTTAGCGGGACAAATGCCCCCCAGGGCTACACCTTC
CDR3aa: CASSVVSGTNAPQGYTF

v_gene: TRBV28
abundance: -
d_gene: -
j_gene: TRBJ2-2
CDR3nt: TGTGCCAGCAGTTTAGTTAGGGTTCTAGCTGGGGAGCTGTTTTTT
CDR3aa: CASSLVRVLAGELFF

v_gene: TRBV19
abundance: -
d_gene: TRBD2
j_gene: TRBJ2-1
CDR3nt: TGTGCCAGTACTAAAGCGGGGCAAAATGAGCAGTTCTTC
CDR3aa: CASTKAGQNEQFF

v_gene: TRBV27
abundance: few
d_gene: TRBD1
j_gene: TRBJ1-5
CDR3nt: TGTGCCAGCAGTTTATCGTCAGGGGGCAGACAGCCCCAGCATTTT
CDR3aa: CASSLSSGGRQPQHF

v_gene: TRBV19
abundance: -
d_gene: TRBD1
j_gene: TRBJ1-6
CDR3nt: TGTGCCAGTAGTATCCAACTGGACAGGGGTGGTTCACCCCTCCACTTT
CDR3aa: CASSIQLDRGGSPLHF

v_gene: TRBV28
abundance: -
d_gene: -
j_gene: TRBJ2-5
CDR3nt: TGTGCCAGCAGTTTCCACCTAGAGGGTCGCCGAGGGGAGACCCAGTACTTC
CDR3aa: CASSFHLEGRRGETQYF

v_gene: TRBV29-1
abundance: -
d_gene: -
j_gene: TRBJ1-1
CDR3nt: TGCAGCGCTGGTCGTCGGGGGGGAGGTACTGAAGCTTTCTTT
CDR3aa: CSAGRRGGGTEAFF

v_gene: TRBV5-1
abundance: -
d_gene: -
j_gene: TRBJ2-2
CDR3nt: TGCGCCAGCAGCTTGGGTGCAGCGGACGGGGAGCTGTTTTTT
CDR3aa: CASSLGAADGELFF

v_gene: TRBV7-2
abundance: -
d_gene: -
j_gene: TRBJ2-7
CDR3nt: TGTGCCAGCAGCTCCCCCCCCGGACACCGTAGCCACGAGCAGTACTTC
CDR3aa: CASSSPPGHRSHEQYF

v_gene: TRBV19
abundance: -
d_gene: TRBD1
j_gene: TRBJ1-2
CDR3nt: TGTGCCAGTACCCCGGGACAGGGTATGATCAATGGCTACACCTTC
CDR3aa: CASTPGQGMINGYTF

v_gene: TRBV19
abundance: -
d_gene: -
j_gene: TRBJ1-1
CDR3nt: TGTGCCAGTAGTAGGCCCGGGGGGGTTGAAGCTTTCTTT
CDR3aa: CASSRPGGVEAFF

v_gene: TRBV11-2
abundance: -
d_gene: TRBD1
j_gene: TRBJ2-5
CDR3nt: TGTGCCAGCAGCTTAGAAGACAGGGGGCGGCCGTGGGAGGGCCAAGAGACCCAGTACTTC
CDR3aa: CASSLEDRGRPWEGQETQYF

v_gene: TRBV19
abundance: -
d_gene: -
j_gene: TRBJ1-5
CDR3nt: TGTGCCAGTAGTATCCAGGGTCGGGGGTATAGCAATCAGCCCCAGCATTTT
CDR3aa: CASSIQGRGYSNQPQHF

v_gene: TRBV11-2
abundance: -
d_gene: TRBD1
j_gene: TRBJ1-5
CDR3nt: TGTGCCAGCAGCTTTTCACAGGGGAGTCAGCCCCAGCATTTT
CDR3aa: CASSFSQGSQPQHF

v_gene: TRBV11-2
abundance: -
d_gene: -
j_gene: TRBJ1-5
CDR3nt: TGTGCCAGCAGCGAGGGAAGCAATCAGCCCCAGCATTTT
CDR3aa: CASSEGSNQPQHF

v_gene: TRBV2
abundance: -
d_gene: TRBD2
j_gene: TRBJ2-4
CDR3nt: TGTGCCAGCAGTGAAACCCGGACTAGCGGGTGGTACTTC
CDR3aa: CASSETRTSGWYF

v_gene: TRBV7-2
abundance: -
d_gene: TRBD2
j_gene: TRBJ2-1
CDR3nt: TGTGCCAGCAGCTTAACGCTAGCGGCGTCGTACAATGAGCAGTTCTTC
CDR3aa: CASSLTLAASYNEQFF

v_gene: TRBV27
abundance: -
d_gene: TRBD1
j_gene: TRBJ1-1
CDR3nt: TGTGCCAGCAGTCCCAATTTATTCGACAGGGACACTGAAGCTTTCTTT
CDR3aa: CASSPNLFDRDTEAFF

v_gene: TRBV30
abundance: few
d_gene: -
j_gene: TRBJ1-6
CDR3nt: TGTGCCTGGAGCCCCAGGGCCCGTTCACCCCTCCACTTT
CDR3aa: CAWSPRARSPLHF

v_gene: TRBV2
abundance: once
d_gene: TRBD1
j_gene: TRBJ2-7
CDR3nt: TGTGCCAGCAGTCCTCACGGACAGGCGACCTACGAGCAGTACTTC
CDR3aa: CASSPHGQATYEQYF

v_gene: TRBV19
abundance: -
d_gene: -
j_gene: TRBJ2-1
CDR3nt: TGTGCCAGTAGTATTTTCAGGGTCCCCGTGAATGAGCAGTTCTTC
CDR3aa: CASSIFRVPVNEQFF

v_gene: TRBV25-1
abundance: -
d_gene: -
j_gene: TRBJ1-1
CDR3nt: TGTGCCAGCAGTTCTAACACTGAAGCTTTCTTT
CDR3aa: CASSSNTEAFF

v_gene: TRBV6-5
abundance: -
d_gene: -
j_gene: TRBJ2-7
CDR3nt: TGTGCCAGCAGTCCCCCCGGCAGGGCGACTTACGAGCAGTACTTC
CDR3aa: CASSPPGRATYEQYF

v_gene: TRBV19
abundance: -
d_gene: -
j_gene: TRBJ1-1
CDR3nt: TGTGCCAGTAGTAATGCGATTCGGGGGGCGACCACTGAAGCTTTCTTT
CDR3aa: CASSNAIRGATTEAFF

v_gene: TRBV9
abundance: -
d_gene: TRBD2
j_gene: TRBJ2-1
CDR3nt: TGTGCCAGCAGCGTAGTTGGTAGGACTAGCGGGAGCAATGAGCAGTTCTTC
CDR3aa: CASSVVGRTSGSNEQFF

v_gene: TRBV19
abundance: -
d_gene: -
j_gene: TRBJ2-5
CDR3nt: TGTGCCAGTAGTATAGGCGGAGGAGTCCAAGAGACCCAGTACTTC
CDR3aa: CASSIGGGVQETQYF

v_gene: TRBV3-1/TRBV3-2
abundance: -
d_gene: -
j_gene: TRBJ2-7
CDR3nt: TGTGCCAGCAGCTACGGGACACGCTCCTACGAGCAGTACTTC
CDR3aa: CASSYGTRSYEQYF

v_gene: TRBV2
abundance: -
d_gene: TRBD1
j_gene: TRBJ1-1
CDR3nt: TGTGCCAGCAGTTCAGGGGGGCGGACTGAAGCTTTCTTT
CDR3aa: CASSSGGRTEAFF

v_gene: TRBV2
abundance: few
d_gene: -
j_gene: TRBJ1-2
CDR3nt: TGTGCCAGCAGTGAGGGACAAAAGATCTATGGCTACACCTTC
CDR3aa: CASSEGQKIYGYTF

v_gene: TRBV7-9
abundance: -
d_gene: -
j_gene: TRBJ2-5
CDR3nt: TGTGCCAGCAGAGGGGCCCTAACCTTACAAGAGACCCAGTACTTC
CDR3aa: CASRGALTLQETQYF

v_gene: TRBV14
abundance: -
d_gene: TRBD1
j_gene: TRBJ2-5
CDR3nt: TGTGCCAGCAGCCAAGGAAACGGACAGGGGCTAGAGACCCAGTACTTC
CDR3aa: CASSQGNGQGLETQYF

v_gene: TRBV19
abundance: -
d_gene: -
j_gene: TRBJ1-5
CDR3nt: TGTGCCAGTAGACCGAGGGGGATTGGCAATCAGCCCCAGCATTTT
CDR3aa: CASRPRGIGNQPQHF

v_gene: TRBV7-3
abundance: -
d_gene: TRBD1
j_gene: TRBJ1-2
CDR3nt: TGTGCCAGCAGTGTGGACAGGGGCCGCGGCTACACCTTC
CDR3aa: CASSVDRGRGYTF

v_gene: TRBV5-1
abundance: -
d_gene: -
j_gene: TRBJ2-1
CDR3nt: TGCGCCAGCAGCTTGGGACTCCGAGAGCAGTTCTTC
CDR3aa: CASSLGLREQFF

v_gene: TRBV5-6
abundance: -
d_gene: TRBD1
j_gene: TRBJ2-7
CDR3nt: TGTGCCAGCAGCGCCGGGACAGGGGGCTACGAGCAGTACTTC
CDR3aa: CASSAGTGGYEQYF

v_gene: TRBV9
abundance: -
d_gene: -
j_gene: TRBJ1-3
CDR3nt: TGTGCCAGCAGCGAGGGGCCGGGAGGCCCCTCTGGAAACACCATATATTTT
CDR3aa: CASSEGPGGPSGNTIYF

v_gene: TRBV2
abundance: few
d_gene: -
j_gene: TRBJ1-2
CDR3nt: TGTGCCAGCAGTGAAGAAGGAGCCTATGGCTACACCTTC
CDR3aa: CASSEEGAYGYTF

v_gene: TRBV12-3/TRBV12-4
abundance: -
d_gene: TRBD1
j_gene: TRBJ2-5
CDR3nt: TGTGCCAGCAGTAGGACAGGGAGGGAGACCCAGTACTTC
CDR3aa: CASSRTGRETQYF

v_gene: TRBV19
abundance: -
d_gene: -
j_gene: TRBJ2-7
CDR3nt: TGTGCCAGTAGTATTCCCACACATATATACGAGCAGTACTTC
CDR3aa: CASSIPTHIYEQYF

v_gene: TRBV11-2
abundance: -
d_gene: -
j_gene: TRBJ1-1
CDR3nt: TGTGCCAGCAGTCAGGGGAACCTAGACACTGAAGCTTTCTTT
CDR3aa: CASSQGNLDTEAFF

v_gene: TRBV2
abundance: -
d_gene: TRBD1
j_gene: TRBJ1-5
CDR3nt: TGTGCCAGCAGACAGGGGGTTCAGCCCCAGCATTTT
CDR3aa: CASRQGVQPQHF

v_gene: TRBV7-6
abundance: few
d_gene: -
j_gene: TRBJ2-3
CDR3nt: TGTGCCAGCAGCGACCCGTTTCGAGCGACTACGCAGTATTTT
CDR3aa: CASSDPFRATTQYF

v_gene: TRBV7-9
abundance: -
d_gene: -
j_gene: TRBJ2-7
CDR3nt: TGTGCCAGCAGGACGACAGCATCCTACGAGCAGTACTTC
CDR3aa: CASRTTASYEQYF

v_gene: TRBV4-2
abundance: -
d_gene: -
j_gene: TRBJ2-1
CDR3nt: TGTGCCAGCAGCCAAGGAGGGGTAGGGGACTTCTCCTACAATGAGCAGTTCTTC
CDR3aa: CASSQGGVGDFSYNEQFF